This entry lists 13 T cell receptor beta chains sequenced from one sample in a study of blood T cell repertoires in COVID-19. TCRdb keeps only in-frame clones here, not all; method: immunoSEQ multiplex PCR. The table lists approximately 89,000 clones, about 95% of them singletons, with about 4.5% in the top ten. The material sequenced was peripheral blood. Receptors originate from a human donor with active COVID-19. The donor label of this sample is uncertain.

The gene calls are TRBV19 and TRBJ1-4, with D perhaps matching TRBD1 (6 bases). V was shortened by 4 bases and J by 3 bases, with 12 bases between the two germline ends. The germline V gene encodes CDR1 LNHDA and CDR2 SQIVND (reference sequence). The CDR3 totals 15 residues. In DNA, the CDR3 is TGTGCCAGTAGTACCCCGACAGGATCTAATGAAAAACTGTTTTTT. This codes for CASSTPTGSNEKLFF.

The CDR3 DNA reads TGTGCCAGTAGTATAAGAGGAAATGAGCAGTTCTTC. This sequence encodes CASSIRGNEQFF. The chain has TRBV19 and TRBJ2-1; D is unclear. The CDR3 extends over 12 amino acids. The germline gives CDR1 LNHDA, CDR2 SQIVND (reference sequence). Trimming shortened V by 2 bases and J by 7 bases, and 6 bases separated the two germline ends. The variable domain in full, with the rest retrieved from reference TRBV19 and TRBJ2-1, is DGGITQSPKYLFRKEGQNVTLSCEQNLNHDAMYWYRQDPGQGLRLIYYSQIVNDFQKGDIAEGYSVSREKKESFPLTVTSAQKNPTAFYLCASSIRGNEQFFGPGTRLTVL.

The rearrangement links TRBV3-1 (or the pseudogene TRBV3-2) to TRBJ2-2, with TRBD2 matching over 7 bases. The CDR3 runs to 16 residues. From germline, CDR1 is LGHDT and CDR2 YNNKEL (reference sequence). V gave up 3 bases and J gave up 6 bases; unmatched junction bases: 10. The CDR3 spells CASSHLRGTTSGELFF. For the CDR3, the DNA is TGTGCCAGCAGCCACCTCCGGGGGACTACCTCCGGGGAGCTGTTTTTT.

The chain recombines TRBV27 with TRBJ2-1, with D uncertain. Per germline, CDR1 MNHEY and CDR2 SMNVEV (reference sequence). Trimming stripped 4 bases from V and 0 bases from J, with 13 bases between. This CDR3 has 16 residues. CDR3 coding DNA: TGTGCCAGCAGTTCTAGTCCAGCCTACTCCTACAATGAGCAGTTCTTC. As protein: CASSSSPAYSYNEQFF.

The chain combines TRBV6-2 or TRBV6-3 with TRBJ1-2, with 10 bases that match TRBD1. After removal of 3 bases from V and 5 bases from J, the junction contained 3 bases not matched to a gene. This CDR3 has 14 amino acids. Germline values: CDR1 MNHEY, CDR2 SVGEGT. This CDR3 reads CASSYLDRGYGYTF. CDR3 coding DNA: TGTGCCAGCAGTTATCTGGACAGGGGGTATGGCTACACCTTC.

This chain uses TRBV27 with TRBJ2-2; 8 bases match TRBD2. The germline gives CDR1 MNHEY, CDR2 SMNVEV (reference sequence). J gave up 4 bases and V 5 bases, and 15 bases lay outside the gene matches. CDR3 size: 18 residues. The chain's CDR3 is CASSAGRASGSGTGELFF. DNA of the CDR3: TGTGCCAGCAGTGCAGGTCGGGCTAGCGGGTCGGGCACCGGGGAGCTGTTTTTT.

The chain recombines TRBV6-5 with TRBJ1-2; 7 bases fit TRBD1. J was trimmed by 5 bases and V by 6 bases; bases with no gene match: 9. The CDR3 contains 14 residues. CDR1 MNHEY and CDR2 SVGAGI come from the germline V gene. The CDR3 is CASRLGQAWYGYTF. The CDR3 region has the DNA TGTGCCAGCAGGCTCGGACAGGCCTGGTATGGCTACACCTTC.

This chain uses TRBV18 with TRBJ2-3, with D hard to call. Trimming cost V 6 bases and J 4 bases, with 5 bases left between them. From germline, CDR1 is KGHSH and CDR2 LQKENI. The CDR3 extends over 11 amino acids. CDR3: CASSPADTQYF. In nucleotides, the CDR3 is TGTGCCAGCTCTCCCGCAGATACGCAGTATTTT.

CDR3 sequence (DNA): TGTGCCAGCAGTTTTTCCATCGGGGGGGTCGCTGAAGCTTTCTTT. The encoded protein is CASSFSIGGVAEAFF. The J gene is TRBJ1-1, the V gene TRBV28; D possibly corresponds to TRBD1 (5 bases). The germline gives CDR1 MDHEN, CDR2 SYDVKM. The CDR3 is 15 amino acids. V was trimmed by 3 bases and J by 6 bases, leaving 17 bases between them.

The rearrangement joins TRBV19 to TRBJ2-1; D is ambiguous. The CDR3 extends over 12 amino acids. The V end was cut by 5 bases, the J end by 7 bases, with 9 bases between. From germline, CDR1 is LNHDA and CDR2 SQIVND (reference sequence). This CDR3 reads CASSRVPNEQFF. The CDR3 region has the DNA TGTGCCAGTAGTCGGGTTCCAAATGAGCAGTTCTTC.

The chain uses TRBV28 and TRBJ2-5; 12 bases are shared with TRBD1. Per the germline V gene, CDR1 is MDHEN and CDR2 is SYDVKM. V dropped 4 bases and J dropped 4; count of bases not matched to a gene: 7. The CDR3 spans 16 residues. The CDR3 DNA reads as TGTGCCAGCAGTTCGTCAGGGACAGGGGGCTCAGAGACCCAGTACTTC. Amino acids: CASSSSGTGGSETQYF.

The CDR3 region has the DNA TGTGCCAGCATAGTCCTCGGGGAAGCTTTCTTT. It encodes CASIVLGEAFF. The chain carries TRBV12-3 or TRBV12-4 and TRBJ1-1; D is unresolved. The CDR3 runs to 11 residues. The V gene lost 7 bases and the J gene lost 8 bases, with 11 bases spanning the gap.

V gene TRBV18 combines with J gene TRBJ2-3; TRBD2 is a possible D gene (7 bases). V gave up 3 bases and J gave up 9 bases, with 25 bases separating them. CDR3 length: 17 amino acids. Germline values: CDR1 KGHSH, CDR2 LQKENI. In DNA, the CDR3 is TGTGCCAGCTCACCGTCCACGGGGGGCGCTGGGAGGTCAACGCAGTATTTT. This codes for CASSPSTGGAGRSTQYF.